This T cell receptor beta chain derives from a study of early T cells in non-severe SARS-CoV-2 infection. MiXCR, run by TCRdb on the 5' RACE reads, gives a single entry per CDR3 protein. The sample includes around 89,000 distinct CDR3 sequences, roughly 15% of them seen just once. The CDR3 extends over 14 amino acids. V gave up 2 bases and J gave up 5 bases, with 11 bases separating them. V is TRBV12-3 or TRBV12-4 and J is TRBJ2-3, with D perhaps TRBD2 (6 bases). The clonotype originates from an adult who was a healthcare worker with PCR-confirmed SARS-CoV-2 infection or an uninfected control (not recorded which). Sequenced: whole blood. CDR3 DNA: TGTGCCAGCAGTTTACGGAGGGGTGGAGATACGCAGTATTTT. Its protein is CASSLRRGGDTQYF.